The next 5 T cell receptor beta chains were all read from a single sample in a study of blood T cell repertoires in COVID-19. Produced via immunoSEQ multiplex PCR; TCRdb's table is partial and in-frame only. Of some 300,000 clones in the sample, roughly 86% were seen once. Source material: PBMCs or T cells enriched from blood (not recorded which). These receptors were collected from a woman aged 25 to 39 who had recovered from COVID-19.

The chain links TRBV7-2 to TRBJ1-6, with 9 bases that match TRBD1. The germline V gene has CDR1 SGHTA and CDR2 FQGNSA. The CDR3 contains 15 residues. J gave up 9 bases and V 2 bases, and 5 bases lay outside the gene matches. CDR3 sequence (DNA): TGTGCCAGCAGCTTACGGACAGGGGAGAGTTCACCCCTCCACTTT. Amino acids: CASSLRTGESSPLHF.

This chain links TRBV3-1 (or the pseudogene TRBV3-2) with TRBJ2-1; 15 bases match TRBD2. With V trimmed by 0 bases and J by 1 base, 13 bases remained unmatched. The CDR3 loop spans 22 amino acids. Germline CDR1 and CDR2: LGHDT and YNNKEL (reference sequence). CDR3 nucleotide sequence: TGTGCCAGCAGCCAAGATGTGGCAGGACTAGCGGGAGGGCCCCTATCCTACAATGAGCAGTTCTTC. It is translated as CASSQDVAGLAGGPLSYNEQFF.

V gene TRBV5-1 combines with J gene TRBJ1-3, with a tentative D call TRBD1 (6 bases). The germline gives CDR1 SGHRS, CDR2 YFSETQ. The V and J ends lost 3 bases and 2 bases respectively, with 15 bases between them. The CDR3 loop spans 16 amino acids. CDR3 in DNA: TGCGCCAGCAGCTCAGCCTCCGGGACAACTGGAAACACCATATATTTT. It codes for CASSSASGTTGNTIYF.

This sequence joins TRBV7-9 and TRBJ1-5; D call uncertain. This CDR3 has 14 amino acids. Looked up from germline, CDR1 is SEHNR and CDR2 is FQNEAQ (reference sequence). Trimming took 1 base from V and 5 from J, leaving 9 bases between them. The CDR3 sequence is CASSLVGSDQPQHF. Here the CDR3 DNA reads TGTGCCAGCAGCTTAGTCGGGAGCGATCAGCCCCAGCATTTT.

Concerning this clone itself: Other DNA sequences of this sample code for an identical CDR3. The CDR3 region is CASSSTYEQYF. In nucleotides, the CDR3 is TGTGCCAGCAGTAGTACCTACGAGCAGTACTTC. V is TRBV7-2 and J is TRBJ2-7; no clear D gene. Germline CDR1 reads SGHTA; CDR2 reads FQGNSA. With 6 bases removed from V and 2 bases from J, the gap between germline ends came to 5 bases. CDR3 length: 11 amino acids.